These T cell receptor beta chains were read from a single sample in a study of T-cell reconstitution after alpha-beta-depleted transplantation in children. TCRdb re-called the PCR reads through MiXCR, storing one row per CDR3 protein. The table lists about 440,000 distinct CDR3 sequences, 43% of them singletons. Specimen: PBMCs, collected before TCRalphabeta/CD19-depleted stem cell transplant. The receptor set was obtained from a girl aged 2-10 years with aplastic anemia, due to receive a stem cell transplant. Both conserved end residues are part of each CDR3. The D gene is left open where the match is weak. Rows give clone size only sometimes, using once, few, many, or a class for an expanded clone.

>-|TRBJ2-1|16|TRBV7-3|TRBD2
TGTGCCAGCAGCTCCCCGGAGCGGGATCTTGACAATGAGCAGTTCTTC
CASSSPERDLDNEQFF
>few|TRBJ2-4|15|TRBV27|TRBD1
TGTGCCAGCAGTATGCCCACGGGACAGGGAAACATTCAGTACTTC
CASSMPTGQGNIQYF
>many|TRBJ2-7|13|TRBV20-1|-
TGCAGTGCCTTTAGGGGGGTCTCCTACGAGCAGTACTTC
CSAFRGVSYEQYF
>-|TRBJ1-3|16|TRBV2|-
TGTGCCAGCAGTGAAGCGGGCCAGCGTTTTGGAAACACCATATATTTT
CASSEAGQRFGNTIYF
>many|TRBJ2-1|11|TRBV7-8|-
TGTGCCAGCAGCCCTGGCAGTGAGCAGTTCTTC
CASSPGSEQFF
>-|TRBJ1-1|15|TRBV28|TRBD1
TGTGCCAGCAGGTTGCCGGGACAGGGGCATCCTGAAGCTTTCTTT
CASRLPGQGHPEAFF
>-|TRBJ2-7|11|TRBV28|-
TGTGCCAGCAGCCGAGGACAGTGGATATACTTC
CASSRGQWIYF
>many|TRBJ1-3|13|TRBV15|-
TGTGCCACCCGGGGAGGGGCTGGAAACACCATATATTTT
CATRGGAGNTIYF
>few|TRBJ2-1|11|TRBV6-2/TRBV6-3|-
TGTGCCAGCAGTTACGGGGTCGAGCAGTTCTTC
CASSYGVEQFF
>-|TRBJ2-2|15|TRBV7-2|TRBD1
TGTGCCAGCAGCTTAGTCCCAGGGGGCACCGGGGAGCTGTTTTTT
CASSLVPGGTGELFF
>few|TRBJ2-1|15|TRBV20-1|TRBD1
TGCAGTGCTAGGAAGGGGACAGGGTCCTACAATGAGCAGTTCTTC
CSARKGTGSYNEQFF
>many|TRBJ2-3|14|TRBV9|-
TGTGCCAGCAGCGTAGACCCAAGCACAGATACGCAGTATTTT
CASSVDPSTDTQYF
>few|TRBJ2-3|15|TRBV27|-
TGTGCCAGCAGTTTTTTTGGAAGTCGAGCAGATACGCAGTATTTT
CASSFFGSRADTQYF
>many|TRBJ2-2|16|TRBV28|TRBD1
TGTGCCAGCAGTTTCCCGGGACAGGGGTTCACCGGGGAGCTGTTTTTT
CASSFPGQGFTGELFF
>-|TRBJ2-5|15|TRBV4-1|-
TGCGCCAGCAGCCAAGACCCAGGGCAGGGAGAGACCCAGTACTTC
CASSQDPGQGETQYF
>few|TRBJ1-1|16|TRBV12-3/TRBV12-4|-
TGTGCCAGCAGTTCGGGGAGAGGACTGATGAACACTGAAGCTTTCTTT
CASSSGRGLMNTEAFF
>-|TRBJ1-5|18|TRBV28|-
TGTGCCAGCAGCCCTGGAGCAGGGAAGGGGTCGGGGTATCAGCCCCAGCATTTT
CASSPGAGKGSGYQPQHF
>once|TRBJ2-7|16|TRBV20-1|TRBD2
TGCTGTTTCTCGGGGACTAGCGGATATAGCTCCTACGAGCAGTACTTC
CCFSGTSGYSSYEQYF
>-|TRBJ2-1|17|TRBV20-1|TRBD2
TGCAGTGCTAGAGATTGGGGGGCAGCGGGAGGGTACAATGAGCAGTTCTTC
CSARDWGAAGGYNEQFF
>few|TRBJ2-5|13|TRBV4-3|-
TGCGCCAGCAGCCAAGAGAACTGGGAGACCCAGTACTTC
CASSQENWETQYF
>-|TRBJ2-7|15|TRBV5-1|TRBD2
TGCGCCAGCAGCGTGACTAGCGTAGATGGCGACGAGCAGTACTTC
CASSVTSVDGDEQYF
>-|TRBJ2-3|15|TRBV20-1|-
TGCAGTGCTAGATTAACCTCAGGTCGTCGCGATACGCAGTATTTT
CSARLTSGRRDTQYF
>-|TRBJ2-4|18|TRBV11-2|-
TGTGCCAGCAGCTTAGGAGAAGCAGGGGTTGGGGCCAAAAACATTCAGTACTTC
CASSLGEAGVGAKNIQYF
>-|TRBJ1-2|13|TRBV5-1|-
TGCGCCAGCAGGAGCAGGGAGACCTATGGCGACACCTTC
CASRSRETYGDTF
>few|TRBJ2-4|14|TRBV7-2|-
TGTGCCAGCAGCCCAAGTAGCGGATCAAACATTCAGTACTTC
CASSPSSGSNIQYF
>-|TRBJ1-1|16|TRBV5-1|TRBD1
TGCGCCAGCAGCACCGGGACAGAACTCTTGAACACTGAAGCTTTCTTT
CASSTGTELLNTEAFF
>-|TRBJ2-7|13|TRBV28|-
TGTGCCACTTATCCCGCTGACTCCTACGAGCAGTACTTC
CATYPADSYEQYF